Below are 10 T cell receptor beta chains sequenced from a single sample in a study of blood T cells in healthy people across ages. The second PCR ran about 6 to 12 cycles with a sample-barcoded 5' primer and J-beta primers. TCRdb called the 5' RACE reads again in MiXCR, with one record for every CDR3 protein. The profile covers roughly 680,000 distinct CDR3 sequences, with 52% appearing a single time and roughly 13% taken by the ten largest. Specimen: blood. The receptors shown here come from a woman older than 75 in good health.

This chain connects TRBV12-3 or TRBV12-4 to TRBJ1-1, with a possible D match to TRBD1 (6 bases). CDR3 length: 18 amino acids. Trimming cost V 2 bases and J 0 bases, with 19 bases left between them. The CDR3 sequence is CASSLLGRGLGMNTEAFF. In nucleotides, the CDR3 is TGTGCCAGCAGTTTACTCGGTCGGGGGCTCGGCATGAACACTGAAGCTTTCTTT.

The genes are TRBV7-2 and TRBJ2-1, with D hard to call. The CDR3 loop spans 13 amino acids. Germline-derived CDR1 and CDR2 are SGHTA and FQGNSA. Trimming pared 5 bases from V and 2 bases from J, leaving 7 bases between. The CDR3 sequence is CASSRSTYNEQFF. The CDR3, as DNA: TGTGCCAGCAGCCGGAGCACCTACAATGAGCAGTTCTTC.

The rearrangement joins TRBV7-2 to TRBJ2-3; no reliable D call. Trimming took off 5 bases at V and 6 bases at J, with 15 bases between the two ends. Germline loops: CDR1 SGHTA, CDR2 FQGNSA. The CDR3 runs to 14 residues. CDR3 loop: CASSPAWGTDTQYF. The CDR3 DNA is TGTGCCAGCAGCCCGGCCTGGGGTACGGATACGCAGTATTTT.

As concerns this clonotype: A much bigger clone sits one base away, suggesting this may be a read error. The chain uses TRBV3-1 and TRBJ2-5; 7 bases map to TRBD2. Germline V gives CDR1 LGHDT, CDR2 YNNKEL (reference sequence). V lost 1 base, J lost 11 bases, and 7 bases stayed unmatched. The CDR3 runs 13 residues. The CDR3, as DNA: TGTGCCAGCAGCCAAGGAGGAGCGGGGCAGCAGTACTTC. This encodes CASSQGGAGQQYF.

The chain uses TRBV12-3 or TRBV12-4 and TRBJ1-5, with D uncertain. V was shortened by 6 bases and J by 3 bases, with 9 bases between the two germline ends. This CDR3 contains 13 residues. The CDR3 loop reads CASRDTANQPQHF. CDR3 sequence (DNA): TGTGCCAGCAGAGACACCGCCAATCAGCCCCAGCATTTT.

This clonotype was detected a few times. CDR3 residues: CASSSGQGTYNEQYF. CDR3 nucleotide sequence: TGTGCCAGCAGCTCCGGACAGGGAACCTACAATGAGCAGTACTTC. The chain uses TRBV5-5 and TRBJ2-7; 8 bases fit TRBD1. This CDR3 contains 15 residues. After removal of 3 bases from V and 7 bases from J, the junction contained 12 bases not matched to a gene. Germline lookup yields CDR1 SGHKS and CDR2 YYEKEE (reference sequence).

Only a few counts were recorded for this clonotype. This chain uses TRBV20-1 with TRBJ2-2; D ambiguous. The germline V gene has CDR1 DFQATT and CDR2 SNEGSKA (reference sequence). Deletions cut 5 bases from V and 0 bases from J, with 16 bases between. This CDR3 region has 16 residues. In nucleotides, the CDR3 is TGCAGTGCTCCCTCGACTCGGGTCGCGAACACCGGGGAGCTGTTTTTT. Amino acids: CSAPSTRVANTGELFF.

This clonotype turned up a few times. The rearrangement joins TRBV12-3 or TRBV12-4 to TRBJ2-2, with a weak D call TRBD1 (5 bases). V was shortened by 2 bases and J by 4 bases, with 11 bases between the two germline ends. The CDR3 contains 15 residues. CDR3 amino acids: CASSLKGSGTGELFF. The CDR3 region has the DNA TGTGCCAGCAGTTTAAAGGGGTCGGGCACCGGGGAGCTGTTTTTT.

CDR3 protein: CASSQDRAGTSGKRVEQFF. CDR3 DNA: TGTGCCAGCAGCCAAGATAGGGCCGGGACTAGCGGAAAAAGGGTTGAGCAGTTCTTC. This chain connects TRBV4-2 to TRBJ2-1; 11 positions match TRBD2. CDR3 length: 19 amino acids. CDR1 is LGHNA, CDR2 YNFKEQ, per germline. V trimming: 0 bases; J trimming: 9 bases; junction bases outside the gene matches: 16.

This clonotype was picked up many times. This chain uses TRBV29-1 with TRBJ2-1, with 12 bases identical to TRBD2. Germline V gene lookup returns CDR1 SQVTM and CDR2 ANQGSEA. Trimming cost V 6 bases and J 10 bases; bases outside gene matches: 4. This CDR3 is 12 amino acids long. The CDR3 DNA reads TGCAGCGTCCTGACTAGCGGGAGAGAGCAGTTCTTC. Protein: CSVLTSGREQFF.